Following are 11 T cell receptor beta chains from one sample sequenced in a study of cytomegalovirus exposure and HLA in healthy donors. A multiplex PCR was run with 60 Vbeta primers and 13 Jbeta primers. Clones were sequenced by immunoSEQ multiplex PCR, and TCRdb holds only the in-frame ones, with some missing. The sample shows about 140,000 clones, roughly 77% of them seen only once. The specimen sequenced was PBMCs. Receptor source: a female donor in good health and CMV-seronegative.

This chain joins TRBV30 and TRBJ1-2; no clear D. V dropped 2 bases and J dropped 4 bases, with 11 bases sitting between them. The CDR3 consists of 13 residues. Germline V gene sequence: CDR1 GTSNPN, CDR2 SVGIG (reference sequence). The CDR3 sequence is CAWSLSATYGYTF. The DNA for the CDR3 is TGTGCCTGGAGTCTAAGCGCCACCTATGGCTACACCTTC.

This clone was observed a few times. This sequence joins TRBV6-5 and TRBJ2-7; possible D gene TRBD2, 5 bases. The V gene lost 6 bases and the J gene lost 4 bases, with 10 bases spanning the gap. The CDR3 covers 12 residues. Per the germline V gene, CDR1 is MNHEY and CDR2 is SVGAGI. CDR3 nucleotide sequence: TGTGCCAGCAGGAACAGACTATACGAGCAGTACTTC. Translating it yields CASRNRLYEQYF.

CDR3 bases: TGCGCCAGCACTTCCAGTAATCAAGAGACCCAGTACTTC. It specifies CASTSSNQETQYF. This chain links TRBV5-1 with TRBJ2-5; D ambiguous. Germline CDR1 and CDR2: SGHRS and YFSETQ. Trimming cost V 6 bases and J 2 bases, with 11 bases left between them. The CDR3 consists of 13 residues. Looking up the rest from reference TRBV5-1 and TRBJ2-5 gives the full variable domain: KAGVTQTPRYLIKTRGQQVTLSCSPISGHRSVSWYQQTPGQGLQFLFEYFSETQRNKGNFPGRFSGRQFSNSRSEMNVSTLELGDSALYLCASTSSNQETQYFGPGTRLLVL.

The table lists this clone with a few counts. The chain is built from TRBV5-1 and TRBJ2-3; 8 bases fit TRBD2. Germline V gene lookup returns CDR1 SGHRS and CDR2 YFSETQ. Trimming took 7 bases from V and 3 from J; bases not matched to a gene: 4. The CDR3 totals 13 residues. CDR3 residues: CASGTGGTDTQYF. The CDR3 DNA sequence: TGCGCCAGCGGGACGGGGGGGACAGATACGCAGTATTTT.

The J gene is TRBJ2-3, the V gene TRBV7-9, with TRBD1 matching over 8 bases. V shed 6 bases, J shed 5 bases, and the junction held 10 bases outside the gene matches. This CDR3 is built from 15 residues. The V gene's germline CDR1 is SEHNR and CDR2 FQNEAQ (reference sequence). The CDR3 loop is CASSYRTGWRDTQYF. The DNA for the CDR3 is TGTGCCAGCAGTTATAGGACAGGGTGGAGAGATACGCAGTATTTT.

CDR3 sequence reads: CASSLGLAGAEEYF. Written as DNA, the CDR3 is TGTGCCAGCAGCTTAGGACTAGCGGGAGCGGAGGAGTACTTC. The rearrangement joins TRBV7-9 to TRBJ2-7, with TRBD2 matching 12 bases. The CDR3 spans 14 residues. Losses at the gene ends were 1 base for V and 11 bases for J; bases not matched to a gene: 6. Germline values: CDR1 SEHNR, CDR2 FQNEAQ (reference sequence).

J is TRBJ1-1 and V is TRBV20-1; the match to TRBD1 covers 7 bases. Per germline, CDR1 DFQATT and CDR2 SNEGSKA (reference sequence). V shed 8 bases and J 12 bases; nucleotides not matched to a gene: 12. The CDR3 covers 11 residues. For the CDR3, the DNA is TGCAGTTCCCGACAGGGTAGAATAACTTTCTTT. It translates to CSSRQGRITFF.

In this sample, this clone turned up a few times. The chain uses TRBV7-2 and TRBJ2-5; the match to TRBD2 covers 8 bases. V shed 2 bases and J 5 bases; nucleotides not matched to a gene: 10. CDR1 SGHTA and CDR2 FQGNSA come from the germline V gene. The CDR3 consists of 16 residues. CDR3 bases: TGTGCCAGCAGCTTAAATGTGGCGAGCGGGGGTGAGACCCAGTACTTC. It is translated as CASSLNVASGGETQYF.

This chain uses TRBV27 with TRBJ1-1; 9 nucleotides match TRBD1. Germline V lookup: CDR1 MNHEY, CDR2 SMNVEV (reference sequence). Unmatched junction bases numbered 7, after V lost 5 bases and J lost 0 bases. The CDR3 has 16 residues. CDR3 bases: TGTGCCAGCAGTCCAAGAGACAGGGGGGTGAACACTGAAGCTTTCTTT. Its translation is CASSPRDRGVNTEAFF.

This rearrangement joins TRBV11-3 to TRBJ2-3; D gene unclear. The CDR3 runs 12 residues. With 7 bases removed from V and 1 base from J, the gap between germline ends came to 6 bases. Germline CDR1 and CDR2: SGHNT and YENEEA. As DNA, the CDR3 is TGTGCCAGCACCTACCGCACAGATACGCAGTATTTT. It translates to CASTYRTDTQYF.

The DNA for the CDR3 is TGTGCCAGCAGCTTAGGGCAGGGAAGCTGGGGCTATGGCTACACCTTC. This translates into CASSLGQGSWGYGYTF. V usage is TRBV13 and J usage is TRBJ1-2, with D possibly being TRBD1 (5 bases). Trimming left V 0 bases short and J 4 bases short, with 15 bases between. The CDR3 covers 16 residues. The germline V gene encodes CDR1 PRHDT and CDR2 FYEKMQ (reference sequence).